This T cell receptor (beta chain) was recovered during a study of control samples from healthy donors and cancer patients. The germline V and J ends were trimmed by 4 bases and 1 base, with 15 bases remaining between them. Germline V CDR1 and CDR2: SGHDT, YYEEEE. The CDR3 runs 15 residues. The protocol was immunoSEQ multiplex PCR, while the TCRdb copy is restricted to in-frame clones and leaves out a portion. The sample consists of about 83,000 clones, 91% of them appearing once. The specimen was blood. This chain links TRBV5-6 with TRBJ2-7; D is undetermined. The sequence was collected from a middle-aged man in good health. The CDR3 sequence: CASSVSRIFSYEQYF. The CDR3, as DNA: TGTGCCAGCAGCGTGTCCCGGATTTTTTCCTACGAGCAGTACTTC.